This note documents a single T cell receptor beta chain sequence. Its antigen is unknown. The PCR had 60 Vbeta and 13 Jbeta primers. Produced via immunoSEQ multiplex PCR; TCRdb's table is partial and in-frame only. The table lists around 220,000 clones, roughly 80% of them singletons. This sample is drawn from a study of cytomegalovirus exposure and HLA in healthy donors. Study-level points and caveats: No immune exposure information besides CMV serostatus was available. Sequencing likely generated an artifact that appeared as a cluster of highly shared sequence variants.

Healthy donors of bone marrow made up the group. The ends lost 0 bases at V and 4 bases at J; junction bases unmatched: 13. CDR3 length: 19 amino acids. The germline V gene encodes CDR1 SGHVS and CDR2 FNYEAQ. The rearrangement uses TRBV7-6 and TRBJ2-1, with TRBD2 identical over 9 bases. What was sequenced was PBMCs. The sequence derives from a girl aged 2 to 10 in good health and CMV-seronegative. The CDR3 reads CASSLATPRVAGDYNEQFF. For the CDR3, the DNA is TGTGCCAGCAGCTTAGCAACCCCGAGGGTAGCGGGAGATTACAATGAGCAGTTCTTC. Complete variable domain (other parts from reference TRBV7-6 and TRBJ2-1): GAGVSQSPRYKVTKRGQDVALRCDPISGHVSLYWYRQALGQGPEFLTYFNYEAQQDKSGLPNDRFSAERPEGSISTLTIQRTEQRDSAMYRCASSLATPRVAGDYNEQFFGPGTRLTVL.